A single sample gave rise to the 29 T cell receptor beta chains below, sequenced in a study of immune reconstitution after stem cell transplant in scleroderma. TCRdb reanalysed the RT-PCR reads using MiXCR and keeps one entry per CDR3 protein. This table has about 4,900 distinct CDR3 sequences, around 8.5% appearing once. The sample here was taken before or after autologous hematopoietic stem cell transplantation (not recorded which). These receptors all come from a male donor with systemic sclerosis.

This clonotype counts as large. The chain joins TRBV7-2 to TRBJ1-6; no definite D call. V shed 5 bases and J shed 1 base, with 15 bases lying between them. CDR3 size: 17 residues. Per the germline V gene, CDR1 is SGHTA and CDR2 is FQGNSA. Here the CDR3 reads CASSPLGGISYNSPLHF. The CDR3 bases are TGTGCCAGCAGCCCTCTAGGTGGTATTTCCTATAATTCACCCCTCCACTTT.

The chain's CDR3 is CASAEAAYNEQFF. In DNA, the CDR3 is TGTGCCAGTGCCGAAGCGGCCTACAATGAGCAGTTCTTC. The chain links TRBV27 to TRBJ2-1, with D tentatively TRBD2 (5 bases). V lost 9 bases to trimming and J lost 2 bases, with 11 bases between them. Germline V CDR1 and CDR2: MNHEY, SMNVEV (reference sequence). The CDR3 contains 13 residues.

The chain has TRBV12-3 or TRBV12-4 and TRBJ1-3; D might be TRBD1 (6 bases). This CDR3 has 15 amino acids. Trimming shortened V by 6 bases and J by 3 bases, and 15 bases separated the two germline ends. For the CDR3, the DNA is TGTGCCAGCAGCCCGGGGGCCCAGTATGGAAACACCATATATTTT. Protein sequence: CASSPGAQYGNTIYF.

This clonotype is labeled medium-sized. The chain couples TRBV5-1 to TRBJ1-2; tentatively, D is TRBD1 (5 bases). Trimming removed 0 bases at V and 0 bases at J, with 12 bases between. CDR1 is SGHRS, CDR2 YFSETQ, per germline. This CDR3 region has 16 residues. Here the CDR3 DNA reads TGCGCCAGCAGCTTGGGTGGGGCTCCTTCTAACTATGGCTACACCTTC. Protein sequence: CASSLGGAPSNYGYTF.

This clonotype ranks as medium-sized (0.01 to 0.1%). This chain connects TRBV4-3 to TRBJ1-4; possibly TRBD1 for D (6 bases). Trimming took off 3 bases at V and 7 bases at J, with 12 bases between the two ends. There are 14 residues in the CDR3. Germline V gene sequence: CDR1 LGHNA, CDR2 YSLEER. CDR3 sequence reads: CASSQNRVGEKLFF. CDR3 in DNA: TGCGCCAGCAGCCAGAACAGGGTCGGTGAAAAACTGTTTTTT.

The CDR3 DNA sequence: TGCAGTGCCGCAGGCTCAACCGGGACAGGCGGTTGGGGCTACACCTTC. It encodes CSAAGSTGTGGWGYTF. V is TRBV20-1 and J is TRBJ1-2; 8 bases are a match to TRBD1. J lost 8 bases, V lost 6 bases, and 20 bases had no gene match. This CDR3 comprises 16 residues. Looked up from germline, CDR1 is DFQATT and CDR2 is SNEGSKA (reference sequence).

Written as DNA, the CDR3 is TGCAGCGGGGGACAGGGGAACACTGAAGCTTTCTTT. Protein sequence: CSGGQGNTEAFF. The chain has TRBV29-1 and TRBJ1-1, with TRBD1 matching 9 bases. V shed 7 bases and J 1 base; nucleotides not matched to a gene: 1. Germline CDR1 is SQVTM and CDR2 is ANQGSEA. The CDR3 has 12 residues.

In its sample, this clonotype ranks as medium-sized. V is TRBV29-1 and J is TRBJ1-4; a possible D gene is TRBD1 (6 bases). The germline V gene has CDR1 SQVTM and CDR2 ANQGSEA. Trimming pared 6 bases from V and 3 bases from J, leaving 17 bases between. The CDR3 covers 15 residues. Here the CDR3 DNA reads TGCAGCGTGATAACAGGGATGGGACCTAATGAAAAACTGTTTTTT. Encoded protein: CSVITGMGPNEKLFF.

The rearrangement links TRBV5-1 to TRBJ2-1; D not certain. The germline V and J ends were trimmed by 4 bases and 5 bases, with 10 bases remaining between them. Germline V gene lookup returns CDR1 SGHRS and CDR2 YFSETQ. This CDR3 contains 13 residues. The CDR3, as DNA: TGCGCCAGCAGCCCCGACAATAACAATGAGCAGTTCTTC. The encoded protein is CASSPDNNNEQFF.

The chain has TRBV28 and TRBJ2-1; TRBD1 matches 7 bases. CDR3 length: 14 residues. The V gene's germline CDR1 is MDHEN and CDR2 SYDVKM. After removal of 5 bases from V and 7 bases from J, the junction contained 8 bases not matched to a gene. The CDR3, as DNA: TGTGCCAGCAGTATAAGGGGGCGAGGGAATGAGCAGTTCTTC. It specifies CASSIRGRGNEQFF.

The rearrangement links TRBV3-1 to TRBJ1-5; possibly TRBD1 for D (5 bases). CDR1 LGHDT and CDR2 YNNKEL come from the germline V gene (reference sequence). This CDR3 is 17 amino acids long. Deletions cut 0 bases from V and 0 bases from J, with 12 bases between. The CDR3 DNA follows: TGTGCCAGCAGCCAAGATCGGGGGGGGTATAGCAATCAGCCCCAGCATTTT. Translating gives CASSQDRGGYSNQPQHF.

This clonotype is classed as medium-sized (0.01 to 0.1%). This chain uses TRBV6-2 or TRBV6-3 with TRBJ2-6, with a possible D match to TRBD2 (6 bases). V shed 11 bases and J shed 4 bases, with 21 bases lying between them. CDR1 is MNHEY, CDR2 SVGEGT, per germline. The CDR3 runs 16 residues. CDR3 in amino acids: CASRASDPSGANVLTF. The CDR3 bases are TGTGCCTCCAGAGCTAGCGATCCGTCCGGGGCCAACGTCCTGACTTTC.

This clonotype was picked up a small number of times. This rearrangement joins TRBV6-5 to TRBJ2-5, with TRBD1 matching 8 bases. This CDR3 comprises 15 residues. CDR1 is MNHEY, CDR2 SVGAGI, per germline. V was clipped by 2 bases and J by 4 bases; unmatched bases: 6. The CDR3 sequence is CASSYAQGAGETQYF. CDR3 DNA: TGTGCCAGCAGTTACGCGCAGGGGGCTGGAGAGACCCAGTACTTC.

V is TRBV6-5 and J is TRBJ1-5; unclear D gene. This CDR3 contains 16 residues. Germline V gene lookup returns CDR1 MNHEY and CDR2 SVGAGI. The ends were cut back, 0 bases at V and 2 bases at J, with 11 bases in the middle. CDR3 amino acids: CASSYSGPGGNQPQHF. DNA of the CDR3: TGTGCCAGCAGTTACTCAGGTCCCGGTGGCAATCAGCCCCAGCATTTT.

The CDR3 sequence is CSALRLSGNQETQYF. The CDR3 nucleotides read TGCAGTGCCCTCCGCCTAAGCGGGAACCAAGAGACCCAGTACTTC. The genes are TRBV20-1 and TRBJ2-5; 7 bases match TRBD2. The CDR3 has 15 amino acids. Trimming at V came to 6 bases and at J to 0 bases, leaving 10 bases not matched to a gene. CDR1 DFQATT and CDR2 SNEGSKA come from the germline V gene (reference sequence).

Sample share makes this clonotype medium-sized. The chain carries TRBV5-1 and TRBJ1-1; TRBD1 might be the D (5 bases). The CDR3 loop spans 15 amino acids. Trimming took 1 base from V and 1 from J, leaving 11 bases between them. Germline CDR1 reads SGHRS; CDR2 reads YFSETQ. CDR3 bases: TGCGCCAGCAGCTTGTACGGGGGGACGAACACTGAAGCTTTCTTT. It encodes CASSLYGGTNTEAFF.

This chain joins TRBV7-2 and TRBJ1-2; 9 bases are a match to TRBD1. After removal of 1 base from V and 4 bases from J, the junction contained 7 bases not matched to a gene. The CDR3 runs 16 residues. The germline gives CDR1 SGHTA, CDR2 FQGNSA. The CDR3 here is CASSLGRTGVGYGYTF. Here the CDR3 DNA reads TGTGCCAGCAGCTTAGGGAGGACAGGGGTAGGCTATGGCTACACCTTC.

V and J are TRBV10-3 and TRBJ2-2; D possibly matches TRBD1 or TRBD2 (5 bases each). Germline V gene data show CDR1 as ENHRY and CDR2 as SYGVKD. This CDR3 has 16 residues. V lost 5 bases, J lost 4 bases, and 17 bases lay in between. CDR3 protein: CAISTAGVGGTGELFF. The DNA for the CDR3 is TGTGCCATCAGTACCGCAGGCGTTGGGGGCACCGGGGAGCTGTTTTTT.

This clonotype was found a few times. The rearrangement joins TRBV20-1 to TRBJ2-1; 9 nucleotides line up with TRBD1. This CDR3 has 14 residues. The trim removed 8 bases at V and 1 base at J, leaving 6 bases unmatched. Germline assignment: CDR1 DFQATT and CDR2 SNEGSKA (reference sequence). CDR3 sequence (DNA): TGCAGTATCCCGGGACAGGGATCCTACAATGAGCAGTTCTTC. It specifies CSIPGQGSYNEQFF.

V and J are TRBV12-3 or TRBV12-4 and TRBJ2-2; D gene uncertain. V was shortened by 6 bases and J by 6 bases, with 5 bases between the two germline ends. The CDR3 loop spans 11 amino acids. The CDR3 DNA reads as TGTGCCAGCAGGAAGGCCGGGGAGCTGTTTTTT. Amino acids: CASRKAGELFF.

Relative to its sample, this clonotype is large. V usage is TRBV6-6 and J usage is TRBJ2-2, with D possibly matching TRBD1 (6 bases). With 4 bases removed from V and 5 bases from J, the gap between germline ends came to 17 bases. Per the germline V gene, CDR1 is MNHNY and CDR2 is SVGAGI (reference sequence). The CDR3 is made up of 16 amino acids. The CDR3 here is CASSLTLGAGTGELFF. CDR3 DNA: TGTGCCAGCAGTTTAACCCTGGGGGCTGGAACCGGGGAGCTGTTTTTT.

This clonotype was detected a few times. The chain joins TRBV5-6 to TRBJ2-3; D is unclear. Germline CDR1 reads SGHDT; CDR2 reads YYEEEE. V lost 0 bases to trimming and J lost 4 bases, with 15 bases between them. There are 16 residues in the CDR3. Here the CDR3 reads CASSLGRVYSADTQYF. The CDR3 coding sequence is TGTGCCAGCAGCTTGGGCCGCGTTTACAGCGCAGATACGCAGTATTTT.

This clonotype was counted only a few times. The chain joins TRBV5-1 to TRBJ1-1; tentatively, D is TRBD1 (5 bases). The V end lost 3 bases, the J end lost 1 base, and 10 bases lay between the germline ends. The germline gives CDR1 SGHRS, CDR2 YFSETQ. This CDR3 spans 14 amino acids. The CDR3 here is CASSWRGGNTEAFF. The DNA of the CDR3 is TGCGCCAGCAGCTGGAGGGGCGGGAACACTGAAGCTTTCTTT.

This clonotype ranks as large. V usage is TRBV4-3 and J usage is TRBJ1-5; no clear D. V dropped 1 base and J dropped 6 bases, with 7 bases sitting between them. The CDR3 consists of 13 residues. CDR1 LGHNA and CDR2 YSLEER come from the germline V gene. CDR3 DNA sequence: TGCGCCAGCAGCCAAGGGACGGGTCAGCCCCAGCATTTT. This sequence encodes CASSQGTGQPQHF.

Only a few counts were recorded for this clonotype. The V call is TRBV21-1, the J call TRBJ2-5. TRBV21-1 has pseudogene status. The CDR3 is 17 residues long. As DNA, the CDR3 is TGTGCCAGCAGCAAACTGAAAGCCTTGCGTGAGCAAGAGACCCAGTACTTC. This translates into CASSKLKALREQETQYF.

The genes are TRBV5-1 and TRBJ1-5; TRBD1 matches 9 bases. This CDR3 is 16 amino acids long. Trimming took 4 bases from V and 6 from J; bases not matched to a gene: 11. CDR1 is SGHRS, CDR2 YFSETQ, per germline. Here the CDR3 reads CASSTDGQGSGQPQHF. In nucleotides, the CDR3 is TGCGCCAGCAGCACGGACGGACAGGGGTCTGGTCAGCCCCAGCATTTT. The whole variable domain, remainder taken from reference TRBV5-1 and TRBJ1-5, is KAGVTQTPRYLIKTRGQQVTLSCSPISGHRSVSWYQQTPGQGLQFLFEYFSETQRNKGNFPGRFSGRQFSNSRSEMNVSTLELGDSALYLCASSTDGQGSGQPQHFGDGTRLSIL.

This clonotype rates as medium-sized. The chain recombines TRBV5-5 with TRBJ2-7, with TRBD2 matching over 7 bases. CDR3 size: 16 residues. The germline V gene has CDR1 SGHKS and CDR2 YYEKEE (reference sequence). The J segment lost 2 bases and the V segment lost 0 bases, leaving 8 bases of the junction unmatched. This chain's CDR3 is CASSLAWASGTYEQYF. The DNA for the CDR3 is TGTGCCAGCAGCTTGGCCTGGGCTAGCGGAACCTACGAGCAGTACTTC.

The rearrangement links TRBV20-1 to TRBJ1-2, with D unclear. The V gene's germline CDR1 is DFQATT and CDR2 SNEGSKA (reference sequence). Trimming took 3 bases from V and 1 from J, leaving 6 bases between them. CDR3 length equals 12 residues. The CDR3 sequence is CSASPDNYGYTF. In DNA, the CDR3 is TGCAGTGCTAGCCCAGATAACTATGGCTACACCTTC.

V is TRBV29-1 and J is TRBJ2-2, with D possibly being TRBD2 (6 bases). CDR1 and CDR2 (germline): SQVTM, ANQGSEA. V lost 3 bases, J lost 2 bases, and 7 bases lay in between. The CDR3 runs to 13 residues. CDR3 in amino acids: CSVEGTNTGELFF. The CDR3 bases are TGCAGCGTTGAGGGGACTAACACCGGGGAGCTGTTTTTT.